Following are 12 T cell receptor beta chains from one sample sequenced in a study of cytomegalovirus exposure and HLA in healthy donors. Profiled with immunoSEQ multiplex PCR; TCRdb holds only in-frame clones, not every one. The sample lists around 150,000 clones; roughly four fifths were seen once. The sample consisted of PBMCs. The receptors stem from a man younger than 45 in good health and CMV-seropositive.

This chain joins TRBV7-2 and TRBJ2-7, with TRBD1 matching 9 bases. V was pared by 5 bases and J by 1 base, with 6 bases of the junction left unmatched. This CDR3 region has 15 residues. CDR1 is SGHTA, CDR2 FQGNSA, per germline. CDR3 nucleotides: TGTGCCAGCAGCCCCGGACAGGGGAGGTCCTACGAGCAGTACTTC. This gives the protein CASSPGQGRSYEQYF.

CDR3: CASCNRDTEAFF. The CDR3 DNA reads TGTGCCAGCTGTAACCGGGACACTGAAGCTTTCTTT. The chain carries TRBV10-3 and TRBJ1-1; no reliable D call. This CDR3 has 12 residues. CDR1 and CDR2 from the germline V gene are ENHRY and SYGVKD. V was clipped by 10 bases and J by 3 bases, with 12 bases between them.

The chain is built from TRBV5-6 and TRBJ2-3, with 9 bases that match TRBD2. This CDR3 has 15 amino acids. The germline gives CDR1 SGHDT, CDR2 YYEEEE. With 0 bases clipped from V and 4 bases from J, the junction kept 3 bases outside the gene matches. CDR3 bases: TGTGCCAGCAGCTTGGCGGCGGGAGGGCCAGATACGCAGTATTTT. Amino acids: CASSLAAGGPDTQYF.

The chain has TRBV19 and TRBJ2-1; 7 bases map to TRBD1. Trimming took 6 bases from V and 7 from J; bases not matched to a gene: 12. The germline V gene encodes CDR1 LNHDA and CDR2 SQIVND (reference sequence). There are 15 residues in the CDR3. CDR3: CASRMTGSYSNEQFF. CDR3 DNA: TGTGCCAGTAGGATGACAGGGTCGTACAGTAATGAGCAGTTCTTC. The complete variable domain, with remaining parts taken from reference TRBV19 and TRBJ2-1, reads DGGITQSPKYLFRKEGQNVTLSCEQNLNHDAMYWYRQDPGQGLRLIYYSQIVNDFQKGDIAEGYSVSREKKESFPLTVTSAQKNPTAFYLCASRMTGSYSNEQFFGPGTRLTVL.

CDR3 in amino acids: CASSFTGDGGYTF. For the CDR3, the DNA is TGCGCCAGCAGCTTCACAGGGGATGGTGGCTACACCTTC. The chain is built from TRBV5-1 and TRBJ1-2; 7 positions agree with TRBD1. V shed 2 bases and J 7 bases; nucleotides not matched to a gene: 5. CDR1 is SGHRS and CDR2 is YFSETQ in the germline V gene. The CDR3 contains 13 residues.

This chain links TRBV14 with TRBJ2-7; 8 bases match TRBD2. CDR3 length: 16 amino acids. Per the germline V gene, CDR1 is SGHDN and CDR2 is FVKESK. The ends lost 2 bases at V and 0 bases at J; junction bases unmatched: 6. The CDR3 protein is CASSQLGLALSYEQYF. CDR3 nucleotide sequence: TGTGCCAGCAGCCAACTTGGACTAGCCCTCTCCTACGAGCAGTACTTC. Based on the CDR3 plus reference TRBV14 and TRBJ2-7, the full variable domain is EAGVTQFPSHSVIEKGQTVTLRCDPISGHDNLYWYRRVMGKEIKFLLHFVKESKQDESGMPNNRFLAERTGGTYSTLKVQPAELEDSGVYFCASSQLGLALSYEQYFGPGTRLTVT.

J is TRBJ2-3 and V is TRBV5-1; 9 bases align to TRBD2. The CDR3 totals 15 residues. The trim removed 3 bases at V and 2 bases at J, leaving 4 bases unmatched. Looked up from germline, CDR1 is SGHRS and CDR2 is YFSETQ. CDR3 sequence: CASSSSGRNTDTQYF. CDR3 sequence (DNA): TGCGCCAGCAGCTCGAGCGGGAGGAACACAGATACGCAGTATTTT.

The rearrangement uses TRBV2 and TRBJ1-1; tentatively, D is TRBD1 (5 bases). Germline values: CDR1 SNHLY, CDR2 FYNNEI. V dropped 6 bases and J dropped 1 base, with 12 bases sitting between them. This CDR3 comprises 14 residues. The CDR3 spells CASRPLGQNTEAFF. Written as DNA, the CDR3 is TGTGCCAGCAGGCCTTTAGGACAGAACACTGAAGCTTTCTTT.

V and J are TRBV29-1 and TRBJ2-3; 8 positions match TRBD1. Germline loops: CDR1 SQVTM, CDR2 ANQGSEA. CDR3 length: 14 residues. V was pared by 5 bases and J by 6 bases, with 10 bases of the junction left unmatched. CDR3 coding DNA: TGCAGCGTTCGGCAGGGGGCTTTTCGGGATACGCAGTATTTT. This sequence encodes CSVRQGAFRDTQYF.

The table lists this clone with a few counts. The V call is TRBV6-5, the J call TRBJ1-3; D may be TRBD1 (6 bases). V was cut by 6 bases and J by 4 bases, with 13 bases left in between. CDR3 length: 14 residues. The V gene's germline CDR1 is MNHEY and CDR2 SVGAGI. Written as DNA, the CDR3 is TGTGCCAGCAGATCATCCGGGACAGGAAACACCATATATTTT. Amino acids: CASRSSGTGNTIYF.

The CDR3 spells CASSMETGHGYTF. In nucleotides, the CDR3 is TGTGCCAGTAGTATGGAGACAGGGCATGGCTACACCTTC. The V and J genes are TRBV19 and TRBJ1-2; TRBD1 aligns across 7 bases. The J segment lost 6 bases and the V segment lost 3 bases, leaving 4 bases of the junction unmatched. CDR3 length: 13 residues. The germline CDR1 and CDR2 sequences are LNHDA and SQIVND (reference sequence).

V usage is TRBV5-5 and J usage is TRBJ1-1, with TRBD1 identical over 9 bases. The CDR3 spans 13 residues. J lost 5 bases, V lost 5 bases, and 4 bases had no gene match. Germline CDR1 is SGHKS and CDR2 is YYEKEE (reference sequence). This CDR3 reads CASRRDRETEAFF. The DNA for the CDR3 is TGTGCCAGCAGGCGGGACAGGGAGACTGAAGCTTTCTTT. The variable domain in full, completed from reference TRBV5-5 and TRBJ1-1, reads DAGVTQSPTHLIKTRGQQVTLRCSPISGHKSVSWYQQVLGQGPQFIFQYYEKEERGRGNFPDRFSARQFPNYSSELNVNALLLGDSALYLCASRRDRETEAFFGQGTRLTVV.